Included here is one TCR beta chain sequence, with context. Generated by immunoSEQ multiplex PCR, the TCRdb table keeps only in-frame clones and is missing some. This sample has about 190,000 clones, with roughly 80% found just once. These data are taken from a study of blood T cell repertoires in COVID-19. Trimming took 1 base from V and 5 from J, leaving 6 bases between them. Germline values: CDR1 SNHLY, CDR2 FYNNEI. This CDR3 is 13 amino acids long. The TCR sequence derives from a man in his sixties with acute or convalescent COVID-19. Sequencing input: peripheral blood. The chain employs TRBV2 and TRBJ1-5; D is perhaps TRBD1 (5 bases). CDR3 region: CASSEGRDQPQHF. The CDR3 nucleotides are TGTGCCAGCAGTGAAGGCAGGGATCAGCCCCAGCATTTT.